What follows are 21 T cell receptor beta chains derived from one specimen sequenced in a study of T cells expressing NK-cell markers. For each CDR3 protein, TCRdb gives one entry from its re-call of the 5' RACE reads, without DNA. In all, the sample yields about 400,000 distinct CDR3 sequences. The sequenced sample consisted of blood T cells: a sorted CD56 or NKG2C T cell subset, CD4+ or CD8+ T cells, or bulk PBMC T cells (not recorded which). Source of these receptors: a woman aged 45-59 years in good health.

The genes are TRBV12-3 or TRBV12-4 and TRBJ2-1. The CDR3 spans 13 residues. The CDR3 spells CASSLKATDEQFF.

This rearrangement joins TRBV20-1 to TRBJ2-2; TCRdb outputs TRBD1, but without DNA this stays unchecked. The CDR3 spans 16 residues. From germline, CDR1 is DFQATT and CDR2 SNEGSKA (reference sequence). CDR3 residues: CSATSGTPTHTGELFF.

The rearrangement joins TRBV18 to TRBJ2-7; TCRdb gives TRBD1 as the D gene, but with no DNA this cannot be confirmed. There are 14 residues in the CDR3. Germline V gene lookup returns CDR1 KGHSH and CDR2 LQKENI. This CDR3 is CASSPGAVSYEQYF.

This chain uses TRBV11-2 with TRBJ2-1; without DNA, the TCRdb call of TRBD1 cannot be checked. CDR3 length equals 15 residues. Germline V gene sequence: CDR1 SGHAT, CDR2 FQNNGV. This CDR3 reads CASSSPDRAFNEQFF.

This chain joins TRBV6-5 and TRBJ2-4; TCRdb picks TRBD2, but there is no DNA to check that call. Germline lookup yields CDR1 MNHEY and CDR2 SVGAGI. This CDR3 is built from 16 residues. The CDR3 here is CASSSPGRRDGNIQYF.

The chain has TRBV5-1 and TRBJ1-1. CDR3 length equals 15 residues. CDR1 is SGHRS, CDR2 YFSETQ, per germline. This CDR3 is CASSLAVSLNTEAFF.

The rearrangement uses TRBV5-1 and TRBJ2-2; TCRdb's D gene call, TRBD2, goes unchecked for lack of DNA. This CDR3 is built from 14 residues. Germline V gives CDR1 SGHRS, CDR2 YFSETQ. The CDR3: CASTLREGYGELFF.

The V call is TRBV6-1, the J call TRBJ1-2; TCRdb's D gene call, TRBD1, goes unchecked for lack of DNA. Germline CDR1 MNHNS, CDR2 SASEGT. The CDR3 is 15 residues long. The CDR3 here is CASSEALGTAYGYTF.

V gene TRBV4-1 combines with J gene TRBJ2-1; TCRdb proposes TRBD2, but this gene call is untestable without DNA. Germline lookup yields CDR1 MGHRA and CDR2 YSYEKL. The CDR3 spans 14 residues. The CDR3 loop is CASSPEQSSDEQFF.

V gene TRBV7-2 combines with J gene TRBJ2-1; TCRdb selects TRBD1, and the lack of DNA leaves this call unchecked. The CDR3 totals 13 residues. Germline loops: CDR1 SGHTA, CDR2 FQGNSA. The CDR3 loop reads CASSPWIYNEQFF.

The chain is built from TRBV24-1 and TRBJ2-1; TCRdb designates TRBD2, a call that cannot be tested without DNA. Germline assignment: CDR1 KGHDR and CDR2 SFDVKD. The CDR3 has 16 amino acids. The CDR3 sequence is CATSDVAGIHYNEQFF.

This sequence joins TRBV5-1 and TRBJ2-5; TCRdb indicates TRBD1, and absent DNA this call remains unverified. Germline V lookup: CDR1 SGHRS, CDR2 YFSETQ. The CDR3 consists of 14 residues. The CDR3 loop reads CASSFWGSQETQYF.

CDR3: CASSLGGFNTEAFF. The rearrangement uses TRBV7-3 and TRBJ1-1. CDR3 length: 14 residues. Germline V gives CDR1 SGHTA, CDR2 FQGTGA. The full variable domain, with the rest looked up from reference TRBV7-3 and TRBJ1-1, is GAGVSQTPSNKVTEKGKYVELRCDPISGHTALYWYRQSLGQGPEFLIYFQGTGAADDSGLPNDRFFAVRPEGSVSTLKIQRTERGDSAVYLCASSLGGFNTEAFFGQGTRLTVV.

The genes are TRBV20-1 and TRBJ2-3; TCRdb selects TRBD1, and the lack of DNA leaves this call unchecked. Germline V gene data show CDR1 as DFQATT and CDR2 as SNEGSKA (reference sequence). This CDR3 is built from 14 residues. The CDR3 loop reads CSARRDRAPDTQYF.

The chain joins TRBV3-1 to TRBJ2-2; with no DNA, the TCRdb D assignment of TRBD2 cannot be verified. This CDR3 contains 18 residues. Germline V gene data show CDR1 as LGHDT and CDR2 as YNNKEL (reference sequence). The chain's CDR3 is CASSQFGLAGANTGELFF.

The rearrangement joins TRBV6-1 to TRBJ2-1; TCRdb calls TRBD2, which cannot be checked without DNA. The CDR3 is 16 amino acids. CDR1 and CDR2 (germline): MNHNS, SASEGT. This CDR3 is CASSEVPGSAGNEQFF.

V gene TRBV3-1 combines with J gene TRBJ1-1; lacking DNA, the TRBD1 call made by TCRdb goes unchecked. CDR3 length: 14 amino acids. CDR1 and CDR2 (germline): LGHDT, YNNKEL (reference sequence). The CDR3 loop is CASSRTGATAEAFF.

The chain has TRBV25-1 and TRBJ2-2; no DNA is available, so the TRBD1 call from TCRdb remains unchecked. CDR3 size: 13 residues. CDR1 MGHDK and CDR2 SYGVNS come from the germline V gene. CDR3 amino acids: CASTPKGDRELFF.

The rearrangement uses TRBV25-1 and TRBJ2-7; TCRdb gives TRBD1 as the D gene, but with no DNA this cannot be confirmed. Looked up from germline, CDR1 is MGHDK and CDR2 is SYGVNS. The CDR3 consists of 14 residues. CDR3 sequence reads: CASSSRTGTGEQYF.

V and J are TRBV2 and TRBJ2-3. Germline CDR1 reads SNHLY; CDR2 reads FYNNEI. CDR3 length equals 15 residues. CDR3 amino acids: CASSPKLASTDTQYF.

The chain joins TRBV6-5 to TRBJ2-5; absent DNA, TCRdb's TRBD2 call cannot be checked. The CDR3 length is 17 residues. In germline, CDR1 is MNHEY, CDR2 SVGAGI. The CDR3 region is CASSPPPGAGGEETQYF.